By sample fraction, the clone carrying this TCR beta chain is medium-sized. From roughly 390 ng of RNA, a library with molecular barcoded alpha/delta and beta/gamma adaptors was made. TCRdb passed the reads through MiXCR, listing each CDR3 protein once. This table holds fewer than 30,000 distinct CDR3 sequences, 14% found once. This record belongs to a study of read filtering for tumor transcriptome and immune sequencing. Sequencing was carried out using a population of CD138-negative cells sorted from bone marrow. The sequence was obtained from a donor aged 40 or older with multiple myeloma.

The CDR3 protein is CASSLDGSHYNEQFF. CDR3 bases: TGTGCCAGCAGCTTAGATGGGAGCCACTACAATGAGCAGTTCTTC. This chain links TRBV7-6 with TRBJ2-1, with D perhaps matching TRBD2 (5 bases). The CDR3 has 15 residues. Between the trimmed V and J ends, which lost 1 base and 3 bases, there was a span of 10 bases. Per the germline V gene, CDR1 is SGHVS and CDR2 is FNYEAQ.